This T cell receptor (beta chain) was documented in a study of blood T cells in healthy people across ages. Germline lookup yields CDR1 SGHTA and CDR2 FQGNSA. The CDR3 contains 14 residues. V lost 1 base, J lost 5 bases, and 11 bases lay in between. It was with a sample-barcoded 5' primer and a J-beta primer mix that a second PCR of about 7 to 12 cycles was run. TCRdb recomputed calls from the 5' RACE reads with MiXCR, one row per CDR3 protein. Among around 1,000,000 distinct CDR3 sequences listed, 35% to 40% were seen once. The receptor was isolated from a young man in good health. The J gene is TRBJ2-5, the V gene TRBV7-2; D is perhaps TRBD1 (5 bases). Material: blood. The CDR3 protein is CASSLVDRLETQYF. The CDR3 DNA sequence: TGTGCCAGCAGCTTAGTAGACAGATTGGAGACCCAGTACTTC.